This entry lists 5 T cell receptor beta chains sequenced from one sample in a study of shared clonotypes between healthy human individuals. Profiling relied on immunoSEQ multiplex PCR, and the TCRdb table lists in-frame clones only, not all of them. The table has some 2,100,000 clones, under 97% seen once; the top ten hold approximately 0.13%. Sequences were obtained from naive CD4+ T cells sorted from blood. Subset in this sample: CD45RA+ positively selected. These receptors came from a man younger than 35 in good health.

The CDR3 here is CASRRGQLTGELFF. CDR3 nucleotides: TGTGCCAGCCGGCGGGGACAGCTCACCGGGGAGCTGTTTTTT. The chain has TRBV11-2 and TRBJ2-2; perhaps TRBD1 as D (7 bases). Germline V lookup: CDR1 SGHAT, CDR2 FQNNGV. CDR3 length: 14 amino acids. The germline V and J ends were trimmed by 8 bases and 4 bases, with 14 bases remaining between them.

V usage is TRBV28 and J usage is TRBJ1-2; perhaps TRBD1 as D (5 bases). There are 15 residues in the CDR3. Germline CDR1 reads MDHEN; CDR2 reads SYDVKM. The V gene lost 6 bases and the J gene lost 2 bases, with 16 bases spanning the gap. Here the CDR3 reads CASRPPKGPNYGYTF. The CDR3 DNA is TGTGCCAGCAGACCTCCAAAGGGGCCGAACTATGGCTACACCTTC.

The J gene is TRBJ2-1, the V gene TRBV15, with TRBD1 matching over 7 bases. The germline gives CDR1 LNHNV, CDR2 YYDKDF (reference sequence). The V segment lost 5 bases and the J segment 2 bases; nucleotides outside the gene matches: 6. This CDR3 is built from 15 residues. CDR3 protein: CATSRTQGAYNEQFF. In DNA, the CDR3 is TGTGCCACCAGCCGGACTCAGGGGGCCTACAATGAGCAGTTCTTC.

The rearrangement joins TRBV7-2 to TRBJ2-7; possible D gene TRBD1, 6 bases. The CDR3 is 14 amino acids. V was cut by 4 bases and J by 6 bases, with 16 bases left in between. Germline CDR1 is SGHTA and CDR2 is FQGNSA. Here the CDR3 DNA reads TGTGCCAGCAGCTCGGACAGCTCCTGGGGCGAGCAGTACTTC. Protein product: CASSSDSSWGEQYF.

The chain has TRBV30 and TRBJ1-1; D is perhaps TRBD1 (6 bases). Germline CDR1 reads GTSNPN; CDR2 reads SVGIG (reference sequence). The length of the CDR3 is 12 residues. The V gene lost 8 bases and the J gene lost 8 bases, with 18 bases spanning the gap. The CDR3 reads CAGGQPPLEAFF. CDR3 bases: TGTGCCGGCGGACAGCCACCTCTAGAAGCTTTCTTT.